These T cell receptor beta chains were read from a single sample in a study of blood T cell repertoires in COVID-19. Repertoires were generated with immunoSEQ multiplex PCR, while TCRdb's copy carries only in-frame clones and drops some. The sample includes under 300,000 clones, 75% to 90% seen only once; the top ten take 1.5% to 2%. Material: PBMCs or T cells enriched from blood (not recorded which). The receptors derive from a woman aged 40 to 55 who had recovered from COVID-19. Each CDR3 is given with its conserved first and last residue. The D gene is left open where the match is weak. Size is omitted from some rows. Given values are once, few, many or a class for expanded clones.

CASSLVGQSSYEQYF TGTGCCAGCAGCTTGGTTGGGCAGAGCTCCTACGAGCAGTACTTC . . TRBJ2-7 TRBV5-4
CATSDAVGTDTQYF TGTGCCACCAGTGACGCGGTAGGCACAGATACGCAGTATTTT . . TRBJ2-3 TRBV24-1
CASSYTSGGYNEQFF TGTGCCAGCAGCTATACTAGCGGGGGCTACAATGAGCAGTTCTTC . TRBD2 TRBJ2-1 TRBV7-3
CASRGLDEKLFF TGTGCCAGCAGAGGACTTGATGAAAAACTGTTTTTT . . TRBJ1-4 TRBV2
CASSLDPRREGNTIYF TGTGCCAGCAGCTTGGACCCACGAAGAGAGGGAAACACCATATATTTT . . TRBJ1-3 TRBV5-4
CATASGRVVETQYF TGTGCCACCGCCAGCGGGAGGGTAGTGGAGACCCAGTACTTC . TRBD2 TRBJ2-5 TRBV15
CASSAGQGLPYEQYF TGTGCCAGCAGCGCGGGACAGGGGCTCCCCTACGAGCAGTACTTC . TRBD1 TRBJ2-7 TRBV9
CASRVASTGELFF TGTGCCAGCAGGGTAGCGAGCACCGGGGAGCTGTTTTTT . . TRBJ2-2 TRBV12-3/TRBV12-4
CASSLDGGSGQFF TGTGCCAGCAGCTTGGACGGTGGGAGTGGGCAGTTCTTC . . TRBJ2-1 TRBV5-5
CASSWGRDGEQFF TGTGCCAGCAGCTGGGGGAGGGACGGTGAGCAGTTCTTC . TRBD2 TRBJ2-1 TRBV11-3
CASSQGTGGSNQPQHF TGTGCCAGCAGCCAGGGTACAGGGGGAAGCAATCAGCCCCAGCATTTT . TRBD1 TRBJ1-5 TRBV3-1/TRBV3-2
CASSLLETGFNEQYF TGTGCCAGCAGCTTATTAGAGACAGGGTTTAACGAGCAGTACTTC . TRBD1 TRBJ2-7 TRBV7-6
CSVYSRQGAFSNEQFF TGCAGCGTTTATAGCAGGCAGGGGGCTTTTTCGAATGAGCAGTTCTTC once TRBD1 TRBJ2-1 TRBV29-1
CASSSTANTGELFF TGCGCCAGCAGCTCCACAGCGAACACCGGGGAGCTGTTTTTT . . TRBJ2-2 TRBV5-1
CASSISGAERELQPQHF TGTGCCAGTAGTATTTCTGGGGCAGAAAGGGAACTTCAGCCCCAGCATTTT . . TRBJ1-5 TRBV19
CASRPTGGSGYTF TGCGCCAGCAGACCAACAGGGGGGTCTGGCTACACCTTC . TRBD1 TRBJ1-2 TRBV4-1
CASSRGLDYEQYF TGTGCCAGCAGCCGGGGACTAGATTACGAGCAGTACTTC . TRBD2 TRBJ2-7 TRBV11-1